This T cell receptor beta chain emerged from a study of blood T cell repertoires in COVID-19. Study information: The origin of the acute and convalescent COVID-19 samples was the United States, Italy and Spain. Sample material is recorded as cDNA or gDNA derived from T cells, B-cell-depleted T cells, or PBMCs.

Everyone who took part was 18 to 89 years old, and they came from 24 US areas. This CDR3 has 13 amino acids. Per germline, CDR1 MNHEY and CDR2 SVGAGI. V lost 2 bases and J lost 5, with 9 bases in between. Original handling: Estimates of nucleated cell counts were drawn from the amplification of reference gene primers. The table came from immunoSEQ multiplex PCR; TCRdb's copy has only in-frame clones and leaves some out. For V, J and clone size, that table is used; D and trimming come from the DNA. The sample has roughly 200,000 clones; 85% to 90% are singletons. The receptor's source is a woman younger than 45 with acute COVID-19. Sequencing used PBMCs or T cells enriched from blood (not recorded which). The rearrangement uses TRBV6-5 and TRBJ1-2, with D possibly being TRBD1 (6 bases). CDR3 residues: CASSYDRFYGYTF. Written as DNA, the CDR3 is TGTGCCAGCAGTTACGACAGGTTTTATGGCTACACCTTC.